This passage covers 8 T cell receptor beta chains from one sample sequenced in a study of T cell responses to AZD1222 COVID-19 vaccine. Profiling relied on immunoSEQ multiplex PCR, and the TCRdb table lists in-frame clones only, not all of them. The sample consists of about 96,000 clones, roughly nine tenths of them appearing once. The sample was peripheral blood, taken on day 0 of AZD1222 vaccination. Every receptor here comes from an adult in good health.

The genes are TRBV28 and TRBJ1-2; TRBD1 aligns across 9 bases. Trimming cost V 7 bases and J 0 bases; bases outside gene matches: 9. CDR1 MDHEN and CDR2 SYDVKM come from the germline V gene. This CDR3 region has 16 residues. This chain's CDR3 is CASIGTGGASNYGYTF. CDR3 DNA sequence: TGTGCCAGCATCGGCACAGGGGGCGCGTCTAACTATGGCTACACCTTC.

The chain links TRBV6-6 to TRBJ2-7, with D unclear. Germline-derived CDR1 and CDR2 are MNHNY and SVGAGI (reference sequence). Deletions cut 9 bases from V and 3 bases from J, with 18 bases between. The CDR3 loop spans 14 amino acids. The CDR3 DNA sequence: TGTGCCAGTATCCTCGGCGGACGAAACTACGAGCAGTACTTC. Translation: CASILGGRNYEQYF.

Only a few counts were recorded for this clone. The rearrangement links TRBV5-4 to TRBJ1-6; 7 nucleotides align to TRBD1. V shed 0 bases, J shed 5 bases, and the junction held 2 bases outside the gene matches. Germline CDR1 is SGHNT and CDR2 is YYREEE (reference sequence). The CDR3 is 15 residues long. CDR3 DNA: TGTGCCAGCAGCTTGGGACAGGGTCATAATTCACCCCTCCACTTT. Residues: CASSLGQGHNSPLHF.

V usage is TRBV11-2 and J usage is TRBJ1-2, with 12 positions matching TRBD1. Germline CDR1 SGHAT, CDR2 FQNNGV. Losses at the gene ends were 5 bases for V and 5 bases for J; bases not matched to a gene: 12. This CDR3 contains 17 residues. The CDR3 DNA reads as TGTGCCAGCAGCCTTACCGGGACAGGGGGCGCTAGGTATGGCTACACCTTC. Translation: CASSLTGTGGARYGYTF.

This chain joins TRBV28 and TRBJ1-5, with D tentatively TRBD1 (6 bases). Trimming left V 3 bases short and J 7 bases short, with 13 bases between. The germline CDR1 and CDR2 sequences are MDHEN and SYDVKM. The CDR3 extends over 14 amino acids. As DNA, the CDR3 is TGTGCCAGCAGTTTGATTGGGGGCGGACAGCCCCAGCATTTT. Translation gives CASSLIGGGQPQHF.

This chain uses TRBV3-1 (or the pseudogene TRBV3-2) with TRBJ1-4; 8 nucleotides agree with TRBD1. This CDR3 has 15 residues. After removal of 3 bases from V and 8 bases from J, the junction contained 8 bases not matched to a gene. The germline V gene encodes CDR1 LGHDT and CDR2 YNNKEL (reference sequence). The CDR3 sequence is CASSHWTGTREKLFF. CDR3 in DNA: TGTGCCAGCAGCCATTGGACAGGGACGAGAGAAAAACTGTTTTTT.

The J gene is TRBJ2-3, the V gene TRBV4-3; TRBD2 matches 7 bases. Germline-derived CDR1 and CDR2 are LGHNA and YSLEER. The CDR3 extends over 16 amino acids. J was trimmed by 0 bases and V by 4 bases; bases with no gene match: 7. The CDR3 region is CASSREGPASTDTQYF. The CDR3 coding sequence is TGCGCCAGCAGCCGGGAGGGACCCGCGAGCACAGATACGCAGTATTTT.

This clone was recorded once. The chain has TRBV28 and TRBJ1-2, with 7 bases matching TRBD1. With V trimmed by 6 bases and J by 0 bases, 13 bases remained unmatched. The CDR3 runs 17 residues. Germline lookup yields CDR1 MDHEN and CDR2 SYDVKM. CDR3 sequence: CASREHKGATSNYGYTF. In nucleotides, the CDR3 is TGTGCCAGCAGAGAGCACAAGGGGGCTACCTCTAACTATGGCTACACCTTC.